These 32 T cell receptor beta chains originate from one sample sequenced in a study of blood T cells in healthy people across ages. With a J-beta primer mix and a sample-barcoded 5' primer, a second PCR ran roughly 7 to 11 cycles. TCRdb processed the 5' RACE reads anew with MiXCR; each CDR3 protein has one entry. The repertoire holds just over 1 million distinct CDR3 sequences, with around 45% as singletons. What was sequenced was blood. The receptors stem from a woman aged 55-75 years in good health.

V usage is TRBV11-2 and J usage is TRBJ2-3; 16 nucleotides align to TRBD2. The germline gives CDR1 SGHAT, CDR2 FQNNGV. The V segment lost 4 bases and the J segment 3 bases; nucleotides outside the gene matches: 13. The CDR3 sequence is 20 residues long. CDR3 sequence (DNA): TGTGCCAGCAGCTCCCATCCCGGGACTAGCGGGAGGGCCCTTACAGATACGCAGTATTTT. It encodes CASSSHPGTSGRALTDTQYF.

On this clonotype itself: An end of the junction does not agree with germline; a read error may underlie this. DNA for the CDR3: TGTGCCGGCAGTGAAGCCTCCGGGACAGGGGGTACCTACGAGCAGTACTTC. Its protein is CAGSEASGTGGTYEQYF. The rearrangement joins TRBV6-1 to TRBJ2-7; 11 bases line up with TRBD1. The CDR3 is 17 amino acids. From germline, CDR1 is MNHNS and CDR2 SASEGT.

The table lists this clonotype with a few counts. V usage is TRBV28 and J usage is TRBJ2-7, with D perhaps TRBD2 (6 bases). Trimming left V 6 bases short and J 0 bases short, with 12 bases between. Germline loops: CDR1 MDHEN, CDR2 SYDVKM. The CDR3 contains 14 residues. This chain's CDR3 is CASRRDGFSYEQYF. Here the CDR3 DNA reads TGTGCCAGCAGGCGGGACGGGTTCTCCTACGAGCAGTACTTC.

On this clonotype itself: The junction differs from germline at one of its ends, possibly a read error. This chain joins TRBV3-1 and TRBJ2-5; 7 bases match TRBD2. CDR1 is LGHDT and CDR2 is YNNKEL in the germline V gene (reference sequence). This CDR3 contains 13 residues. CDR3: CAGSPTSKETQYF. CDR3 nucleotide sequence: TGTGCCGGCAGTCCGACTAGCAAAGAGACCCAGTACTTC.

This rearrangement joins TRBV20-1 to TRBJ2-1; 7 bases map to TRBD2. Germline lookup yields CDR1 DFQATT and CDR2 SNEGSKA (reference sequence). The CDR3 is 11 residues long. Trimming removed 1 base from V and 12 bases from J; junction bases left unmatched: 3. The CDR3 sequence is CSARARERQFF. In DNA form, the CDR3 reads TGCAGTGCTAGAGCGCGGGAGCGGCAGTTCTTC.

Points on this clonotype: A junction end diverges from the germline sequence, so it may reflect a read error. The V call is TRBV6-6, the J call TRBJ2-7; 13 nucleotides align to TRBD2. This CDR3 has 15 residues. Germline V CDR1 and CDR2: MNHNY, SVGAGI (reference sequence). CDR3 loop: CTSRPLAGGSYEQYF. Written as DNA, the CDR3 is TGTACCAGCAGGCCACTAGCGGGAGGGTCCTACGAGCAGTACTTC.

This clonotype was detected only a few times. The J gene is TRBJ1-6, the V gene TRBV5-1, with 8 bases lining up with TRBD1. The CDR3 extends over 15 amino acids. V lost 3 bases to trimming and J lost 6 bases; unmatched junction nucleotides: 5. Per germline, CDR1 SGHRS and CDR2 YFSETQ. The DNA for the CDR3 is TGCGCCAGCAGCTCGGACAGGGCAGTTAATTCACCCCTCCACTTT. Translation: CASSSDRAVNSPLHF.

V gene TRBV30 combines with J gene TRBJ1-6, with D perhaps matching TRBD1 (5 bases). V lost 2 bases, J lost 7 bases, and 21 bases lay in between. CDR3 length: 17 amino acids. Per germline, CDR1 GTSNPN and CDR2 SVGIG (reference sequence). The CDR3 is CAWSRNLAGLKNSPLHF. As DNA, the CDR3 is TGTGCCTGGAGTAGGAACCTTGCGGGGCTGAAGAATTCACCCCTCCACTTT.

The rearrangement uses TRBV9 and TRBJ2-1; a weak D match, TRBD2 (6 bases). The germline V and J ends were trimmed by 3 bases and 2 bases, with 12 bases remaining between them. Germline V gene lookup returns CDR1 SGDLS and CDR2 YYNGEE. The CDR3 consists of 15 residues. CDR3 nucleotide sequence: TGTGCCAGCAGCGGCTTCGGGAGCACCTACAATGAGCAGTTCTTC. Translated, it gives CASSGFGSTYNEQFF.

The chain carries TRBV20-1 and TRBJ2-5, with TRBD1 matching 9 bases. The CDR3 is 14 amino acids. Trimming took 0 bases from V and 11 from J; bases not matched to a gene: 10. CDR1 DFQATT and CDR2 SNEGSKA come from the germline V gene (reference sequence). CDR3 DNA: TGCAGTGCTAGAGATGGGACAGGGACTGGGGAGCAGTACTTC. This gives the protein CSARDGTGTGEQYF.

The chain couples TRBV7-9 to TRBJ1-1; 8 bases map to TRBD1. The V segment lost 7 bases and the J segment 1 base; nucleotides outside the gene matches: 5. The CDR3 is 14 amino acids. CDR1 is SEHNR and CDR2 is FQNEAQ in the germline V gene (reference sequence). In nucleotides, the CDR3 is TGTGCCAGCAACTCGGACAGGGCGAACACTGAAGCTTTCTTT. As protein: CASNSDRANTEAFF.

V gene TRBV13 combines with J gene TRBJ2-3, with D possibly matching TRBD2 (6 bases). CDR1 is PRHDT, CDR2 FYEKMQ, per germline (reference sequence). This CDR3 spans 18 amino acids. Trimming cost V 5 bases and J 4 bases, with 25 bases left between them. The CDR3 loop reads CASSPTGRLARVADTQYF. The CDR3 DNA reads TGTGCCAGCAGCCCGACCGGTAGGCTAGCGCGCGTGGCAGATACGCAGTATTTT.

The gene calls are TRBV12-3 or TRBV12-4 and TRBJ2-4; 10 bases align to TRBD1. The CDR3 has 16 amino acids. The V and J ends lost 3 bases and 6 bases, in that order; junction bases with no gene match: 8. The CDR3 is CASSFAGQGFTNIQYF. The CDR3 DNA reads TGTGCCAGCAGTTTTGCGGGACAGGGGTTTACAAACATTCAGTACTTC.

There are many counts of this clonotype. A junction boundary mismatches the germline segment, possibly from a read error. This chain links TRBV27 with TRBJ2-3, with D unresolved. CDR1 MNHEY and CDR2 SMNVEV come from the germline V gene (reference sequence). This CDR3 region has 12 residues. The CDR3 reads CASSLTRDTQYF. CDR3 sequence (DNA): TGCGCCAGCAGCCTTACGAGAGATACGCAGTATTTT.

The J gene is TRBJ2-1, the V gene TRBV2; 10 bases are a match to TRBD2. V lost 3 bases, J lost 8 bases, and 10 bases stayed unmatched. The CDR3 runs 16 residues. The V gene's germline CDR1 is SNHLY and CDR2 FYNNEI. The CDR3 spells CASSDLGLALRDEQFF. The CDR3, as DNA: TGTGCCAGCAGTGATCTGGGACTAGCGCTTCGGGATGAGCAGTTCTTC.

This rearrangement joins TRBV4-2 to TRBJ2-3, with 7 nucleotides matching TRBD2. The length of the CDR3 is 19 residues. V trimming: 0 bases; J trimming: 1 base; junction bases outside the gene matches: 13. Germline-derived CDR1 and CDR2 are LGHNA and YNFKEQ. The CDR3 is CASSQDMASGSLGTDTQYF. CDR3 coding DNA: TGTGCCAGCAGCCAAGATATGGCTAGCGGAAGTCTGGGCACAGATACGCAGTATTTT.

The chain couples TRBV7-9 to TRBJ2-2, with TRBD2 matching over 8 bases. Germline V gives CDR1 SEHNR, CDR2 FQNEAQ (reference sequence). The CDR3 consists of 19 residues. With 5 bases clipped from V and 1 base from J, the junction kept 15 bases outside the gene matches. Here the CDR3 reads CASSEGPQVLAGNTGELFF. The CDR3 nucleotides are TGTGCCAGCAGCGAGGGGCCTCAAGTCCTAGCGGGGAACACCGGGGAGCTGTTTTTT.

The CDR3 sequence: CASSPLGQGANEQYF. As DNA, the CDR3 is TGTGCCAGCAGCCCTCTGGGACAGGGTGCCAACGAGCAGTACTTC. The rearrangement uses TRBV13 and TRBJ2-7; 9 bases match TRBD1. Trimming at V came to 5 bases and at J to 5 bases, leaving 10 bases not matched to a gene. CDR1 PRHDT and CDR2 FYEKMQ come from the germline V gene (reference sequence). The CDR3 is 15 residues long.

This clonotype turned up a few times. V and J are TRBV6-5 and TRBJ1-4; unclear D gene. The CDR3 totals 11 residues. Germline V gene lookup returns CDR1 MNHEY and CDR2 SVGAGI. V lost 2 bases and J lost 10, with 5 bases in between. The CDR3 nucleotides read TGTGCCAGCAGTTACGCCGGAAAACTGTTTTTT. Its translation: CASSYAGKLFF.

Only a few counts were recorded for this clonotype. The chain joins TRBV14 to TRBJ1-2, with D uncertain. The CDR3 totals 18 residues. Germline V CDR1 and CDR2: SGHDN, FVKESK. Trimming pared 0 bases from V and 5 bases from J, leaving 22 bases between. CDR3 in amino acids: CASSQDLSSSEHYYGYTF. Written as DNA, the CDR3 is TGTGCCAGCAGCCAAGATCTGTCTAGTAGTGAACACTATTATGGCTACACCTTC.

This chain joins TRBV29-1 and TRBJ2-4; D call uncertain. Judging by the DNA end, TRBJ2-7 fits better; the J call may be wrong. From germline, CDR1 is SQVTM and CDR2 ANQGSEA. This CDR3 has 12 amino acids. CDR3 region: CSVRAAGYEQYF. CDR3 bases: TGCAGCGTAAGAGCCGCAGGATACGAGCAGTACTTC.

The CDR3 here is CATSEGRETQYF. DNA of the CDR3: TGTGCCACCTCGGAGGGGAGAGAGACCCAGTACTTC. J is TRBJ2-5 and V is TRBV28; D possibly corresponds to TRBD2 (6 bases). Between the trimmed V and J ends, which lost 10 bases and 4 bases, there was a span of 13 bases. The CDR3 is 12 amino acids. The germline gives CDR1 MDHEN, CDR2 SYDVKM.

The chain couples TRBV5-1 to TRBJ2-1, with 7 bases aligning to TRBD1. Germline CDR1 and CDR2: SGHRS and YFSETQ. Trimming removed 0 bases from V and 7 bases from J; junction bases left unmatched: 7. The CDR3 length is 15 residues. CDR3 bases: TGCGCCAGCAGCTTGGATCAAGGGGGCTGGAATGAGCAGTTCTTC. Protein sequence: CASSLDQGGWNEQFF.

This chain connects TRBV15 to TRBJ2-1; 7 nucleotides align to TRBD2. Trimming removed 1 base from V and 4 bases from J; junction bases left unmatched: 7. The CDR3 contains 16 residues. Germline V gene sequence: CDR1 LNHNV, CDR2 YYDKDF (reference sequence). The CDR3 loop is CATSRVPGLGYNEQFF. The CDR3 DNA reads TGTGCCACCAGCAGAGTCCCCGGACTAGGTTACAATGAGCAGTTCTTC.

This chain joins TRBV2 and TRBJ2-3; D gene uncertain. The CDR3 runs to 13 residues. The germline V gene encodes CDR1 SNHLY and CDR2 FYNNEI. V shed 3 bases and J shed 4 bases, with 8 bases lying between them. CDR3 sequence: CASSDGGSDTQYF. Here the CDR3 DNA reads TGTGCCAGCAGTGACGGCGGCTCAGATACGCAGTATTTT.

V usage is TRBV6-5 and J usage is TRBJ2-7; a possible D gene is TRBD2 (5 bases). Germline V gene lookup returns CDR1 MNHEY and CDR2 SVGAGI. V lost 5 bases, J lost 3 bases, and 11 bases lay in between. This CDR3 is 13 amino acids long. Here the CDR3 DNA reads TGTGCCAGCAGTATAAGCGGAGGCTACGAGCAGTACTTC. Residues: CASSISGGYEQYF.

The J gene is TRBJ2-7, the V gene TRBV15, with D possibly matching TRBD2 (5 bases). V dropped 7 bases and J dropped 2 bases, with 9 bases sitting between them. From germline, CDR1 is LNHNV and CDR2 YYDKDF (reference sequence). The CDR3 has 12 amino acids. CDR3 nucleotides: TGTGCCACCATGGGAGCAACCTACGAGCAGTACTTC. Its translation: CATMGATYEQYF.

About this clonotype: This clone may be a read error of a much larger clone one base away. The rearrangement uses TRBV7-2 and TRBJ2-1, with a tentative D call TRBD2 (5 bases). The CDR3 is 13 residues long. Trimming took 1 base from V and 12 from J, leaving 13 bases between them. CDR1 and CDR2 from the germline V gene are SGHTA and FQGNSA. The CDR3 DNA reads as TGTGCCAGCAGCTTAGACCCTAGCACTGGGCAGTTCTTC. Its translation is CASSLDPSTGQFF. The whole variable domain, remainder taken from reference TRBV7-2 and TRBJ2-1, is GAGVSQSPSNKVTEKGKDVELRCDPISGHTALYWYRQSLGQGLEFLIYFQGNSAPDKSGLPSDRFSAERTGGSVSTLTIQRTQQEDSAVYLCASSLDPSTGQFFGPGTRLTVL.

This chain links TRBV29-1 with TRBJ1-1; no clear D. Trimming took 7 bases from V and 6 from J, leaving 15 bases between them. CDR3 length: 12 amino acids. Germline V gene lookup returns CDR1 SQVTM and CDR2 ANQGSEA. CDR3 sequence (DNA): TGCAGCGCCCGAATCGGGGTCGCTGAAGCTTTCTTT. It codes for CSARIGVAEAFF.

This clonotype has only a few counts. This chain connects TRBV12-3 or TRBV12-4 to TRBJ2-1; tentative D call: TRBD2 (5 bases). The V end was cut by 5 bases, the J end by 2 bases, with 13 bases between. The CDR3 is 15 residues long. DNA of the CDR3: TGTGCCAGCAGTGTCTCGGGGTATGCCTACAATGAGCAGTTCTTC. Translation: CASSVSGYAYNEQFF.

This clonotype was observed a handful of times. The chain carries TRBV7-8 and TRBJ2-3, with no clear D. Germline V gene lookup returns CDR1 SGHVS and CDR2 FQNEAQ. CDR3 length equals 16 residues. The ends were cut back, 0 bases at V and 0 bases at J, with 10 bases in the middle. This CDR3 reads CASSLARAVSTDTQYF. CDR3 bases: TGTGCCAGCAGCTTAGCGCGAGCTGTAAGCACAGATACGCAGTATTTT.

This sequence joins TRBV11-2 and TRBJ2-7; TRBD1 or TRBD2 may be the D gene (5 bases each). CDR3 length equals 14 residues. V shed 5 bases and J shed 4 bases, with 15 bases lying between them. Germline V gene data show CDR1 as SGHAT and CDR2 as FQNNGV. Here the CDR3 reads CASSVASEGYEQYF. The CDR3 DNA reads TGTGCCAGCAGCGTAGCAAGCGAGGGGTACGAGCAGTACTTC.